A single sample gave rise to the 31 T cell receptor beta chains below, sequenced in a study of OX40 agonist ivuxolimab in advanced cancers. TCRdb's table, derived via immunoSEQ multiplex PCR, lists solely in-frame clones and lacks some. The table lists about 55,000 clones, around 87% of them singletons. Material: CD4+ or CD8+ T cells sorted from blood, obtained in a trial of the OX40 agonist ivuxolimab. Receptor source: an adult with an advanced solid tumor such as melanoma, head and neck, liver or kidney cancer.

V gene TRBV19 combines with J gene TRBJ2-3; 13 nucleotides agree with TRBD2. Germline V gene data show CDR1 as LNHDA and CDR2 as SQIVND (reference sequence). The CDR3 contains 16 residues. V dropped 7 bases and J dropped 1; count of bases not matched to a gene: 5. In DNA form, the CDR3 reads TGTGCCAGTAAGGGGACTAGCGGGGTGGGCACAGATACGCAGTATTTT. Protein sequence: CASKGTSGVGTDTQYF.

CDR3 DNA sequence: TGTGCCAGCAGCCCAGCGGAAACGCAGTATTTT. Amino acids: CASSPAETQYF. The chain recombines TRBV9 with TRBJ2-3; weak D call: TRBD2 (5 bases). V lost 4 bases and J 9 bases, leaving 9 bases between the germline ends. This CDR3 has 11 amino acids. Germline values: CDR1 SGDLS, CDR2 YYNGEE.

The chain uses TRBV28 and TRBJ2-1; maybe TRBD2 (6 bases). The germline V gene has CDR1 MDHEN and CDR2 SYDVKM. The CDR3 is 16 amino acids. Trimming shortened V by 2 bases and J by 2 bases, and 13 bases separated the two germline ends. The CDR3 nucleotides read TGTGCCAGCAGTTTACTTAGCGGTGCCGCCTACAATGAGCAGTTCTTC. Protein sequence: CASSLLSGAAYNEQFF.

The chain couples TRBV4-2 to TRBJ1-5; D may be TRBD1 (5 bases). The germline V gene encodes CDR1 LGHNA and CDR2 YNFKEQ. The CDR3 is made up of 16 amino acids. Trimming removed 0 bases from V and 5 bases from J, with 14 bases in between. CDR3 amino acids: CASSQDWGEGHQPQHF. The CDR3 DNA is TGTGCCAGCAGCCAAGATTGGGGGGAGGGCCATCAGCCCCAGCATTTT.

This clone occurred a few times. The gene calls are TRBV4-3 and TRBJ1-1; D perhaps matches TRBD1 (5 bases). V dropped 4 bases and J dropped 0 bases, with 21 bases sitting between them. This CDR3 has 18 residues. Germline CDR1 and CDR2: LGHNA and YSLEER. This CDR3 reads CASSLAGPEYLLNTEAFF. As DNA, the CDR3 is TGCGCCAGCAGCCTCGCAGGGCCCGAGTACCTTTTGAACACTGAAGCTTTCTTT.

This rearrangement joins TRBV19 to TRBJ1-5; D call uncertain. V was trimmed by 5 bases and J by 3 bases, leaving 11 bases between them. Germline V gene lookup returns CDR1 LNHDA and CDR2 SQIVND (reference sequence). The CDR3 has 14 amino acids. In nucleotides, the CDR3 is TGTGCCAGTAGTGATAGGGATATCAATCAGCCCCAGCATTTT. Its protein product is CASSDRDINQPQHF.

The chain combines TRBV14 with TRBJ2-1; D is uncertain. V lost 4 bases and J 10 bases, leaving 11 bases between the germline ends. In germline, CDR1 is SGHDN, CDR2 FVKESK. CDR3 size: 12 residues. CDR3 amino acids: CASSLSRWEQFF. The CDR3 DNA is TGTGCCAGCAGCCTATCGCGGTGGGAGCAGTTCTTC.

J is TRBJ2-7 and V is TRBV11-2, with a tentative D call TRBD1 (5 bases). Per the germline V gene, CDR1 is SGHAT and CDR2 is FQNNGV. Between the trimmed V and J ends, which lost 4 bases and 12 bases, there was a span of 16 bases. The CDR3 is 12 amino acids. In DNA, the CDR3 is TGTGCCAGCAGCTCGTTCCTAGGGGAAGGGTACTTC. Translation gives CASSSFLGEGYF. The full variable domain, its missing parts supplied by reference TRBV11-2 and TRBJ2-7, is EAGVAQSPRYKIIEKRQSVAFWCNPISGHATLYWYQQILGQGPKLLIQFQNNGVVDDSQLPKDRFSAERLKGVDSTLKIQPAKLEDSAVYLCASSSFLGEGYFGPGTRLTVT.

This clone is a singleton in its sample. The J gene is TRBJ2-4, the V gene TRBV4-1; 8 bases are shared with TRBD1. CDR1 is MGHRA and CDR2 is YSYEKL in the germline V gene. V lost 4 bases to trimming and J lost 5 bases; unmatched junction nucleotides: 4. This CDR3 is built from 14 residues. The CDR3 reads CASSPTGVENIQYF. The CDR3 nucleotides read TGCGCCAGCAGCCCGACAGGGGTGGAAAACATTCAGTACTTC.

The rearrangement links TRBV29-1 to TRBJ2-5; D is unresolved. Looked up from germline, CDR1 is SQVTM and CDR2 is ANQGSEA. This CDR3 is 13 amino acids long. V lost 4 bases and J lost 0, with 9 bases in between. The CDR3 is CSVGLLYQETQYF. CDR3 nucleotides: TGCAGCGTTGGGCTTCTGTACCAAGAGACCCAGTACTTC.

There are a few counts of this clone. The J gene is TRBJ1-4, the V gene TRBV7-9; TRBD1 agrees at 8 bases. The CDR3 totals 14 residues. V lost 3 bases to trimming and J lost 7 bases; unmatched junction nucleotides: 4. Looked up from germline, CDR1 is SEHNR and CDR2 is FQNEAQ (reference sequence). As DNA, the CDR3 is TGTGCCAGCAGCTTTCAGGGGGCGGGTGAAAAACTGTTTTTT. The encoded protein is CASSFQGAGEKLFF.

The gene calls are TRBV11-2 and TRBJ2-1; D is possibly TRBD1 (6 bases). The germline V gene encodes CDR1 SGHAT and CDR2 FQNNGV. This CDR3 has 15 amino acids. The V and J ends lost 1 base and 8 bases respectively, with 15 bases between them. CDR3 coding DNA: TGTGCCAGCAGCTTAGCACAGGGTCTCTGGTATGAGCAGTTCTTC. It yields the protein CASSLAQGLWYEQFF.

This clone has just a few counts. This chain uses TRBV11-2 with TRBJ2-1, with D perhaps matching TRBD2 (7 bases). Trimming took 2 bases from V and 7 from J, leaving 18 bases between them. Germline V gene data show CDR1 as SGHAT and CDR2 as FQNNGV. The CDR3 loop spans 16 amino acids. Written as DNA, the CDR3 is TGTGCCAGCAGCTTAACTAGTGGGGGGGCCTGGAATGAGCAGTTCTTC. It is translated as CASSLTSGGAWNEQFF.

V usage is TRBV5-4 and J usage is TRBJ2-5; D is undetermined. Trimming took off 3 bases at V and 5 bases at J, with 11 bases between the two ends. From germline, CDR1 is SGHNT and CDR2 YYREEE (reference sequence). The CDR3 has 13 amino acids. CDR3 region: CASSSARTETQYF. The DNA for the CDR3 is TGTGCCAGCAGCTCCGCGCGGACCGAGACCCAGTACTTC.

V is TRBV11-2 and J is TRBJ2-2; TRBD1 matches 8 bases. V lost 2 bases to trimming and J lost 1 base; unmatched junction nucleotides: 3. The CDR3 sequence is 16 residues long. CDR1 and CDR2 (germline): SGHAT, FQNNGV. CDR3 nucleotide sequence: TGTGCCAGCAGCTTACCCGACAGGGGGAACACCGGGGAGCTGTTTTTT. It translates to CASSLPDRGNTGELFF.

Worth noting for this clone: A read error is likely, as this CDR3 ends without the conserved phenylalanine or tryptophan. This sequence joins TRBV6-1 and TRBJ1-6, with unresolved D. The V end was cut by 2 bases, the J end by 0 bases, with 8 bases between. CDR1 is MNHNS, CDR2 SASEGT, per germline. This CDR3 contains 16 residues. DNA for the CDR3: TGTGCCAGCAGTGAACGAGCCACCTCCTATAATTCACCCCTCCACCTT. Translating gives CASSERATSYNSPLHL.

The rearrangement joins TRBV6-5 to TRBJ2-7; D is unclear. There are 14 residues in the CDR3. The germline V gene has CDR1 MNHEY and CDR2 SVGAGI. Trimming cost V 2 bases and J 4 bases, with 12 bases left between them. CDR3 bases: TGTGCCAGCAGTTACGCCCCCGGCGCTTACGAGCAGTACTTC. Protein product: CASSYAPGAYEQYF.

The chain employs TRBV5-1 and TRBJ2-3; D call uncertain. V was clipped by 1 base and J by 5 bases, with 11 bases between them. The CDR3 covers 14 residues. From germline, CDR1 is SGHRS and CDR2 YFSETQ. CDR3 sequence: CASSLRGLRDTQYF. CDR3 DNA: TGCGCCAGCAGCTTGCGTGGGTTACGAGATACGCAGTATTTT.

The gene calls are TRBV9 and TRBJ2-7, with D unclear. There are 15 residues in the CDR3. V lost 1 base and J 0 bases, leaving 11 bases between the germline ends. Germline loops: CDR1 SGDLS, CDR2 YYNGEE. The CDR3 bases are TGTGCCAGCAGCGTAACGCCTTCTCCCTCCTACGAGCAGTACTTC. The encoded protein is CASSVTPSPSYEQYF. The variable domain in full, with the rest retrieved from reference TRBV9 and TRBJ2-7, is DSGVTQTPKHLITATGQRVTLRCSPRSGDLSVYWYQQSLDQGLQFLIQYYNGEERAKGNILERFSAQQFPDLHSELNLSSLELGDSALYFCASSVTPSPSYEQYFGPGTRLTVT.

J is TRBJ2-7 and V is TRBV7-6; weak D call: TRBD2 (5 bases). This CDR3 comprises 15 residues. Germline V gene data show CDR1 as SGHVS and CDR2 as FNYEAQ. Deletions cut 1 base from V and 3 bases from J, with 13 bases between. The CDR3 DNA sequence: TGTGCCAGCAGCTTAGAGGGAGTGGGTGTCTACGAGCAGTACTTC. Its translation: CASSLEGVGVYEQYF. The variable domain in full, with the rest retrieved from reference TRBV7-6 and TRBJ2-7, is GAGVSQSPRYKVTKRGQDVALRCDPISGHVSLYWYRQALGQGPEFLTYFNYEAQQDKSGLPNDRFSAERPEGSISTLTIQRTEQRDSAMYRCASSLEGVGVYEQYFGPGTRLTVT.

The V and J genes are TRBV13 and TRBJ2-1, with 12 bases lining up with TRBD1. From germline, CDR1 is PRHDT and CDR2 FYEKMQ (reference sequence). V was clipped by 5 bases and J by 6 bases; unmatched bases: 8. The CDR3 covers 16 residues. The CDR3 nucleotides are TGTGCCAGCAGCCCAGCGGGACAGGGGGCATTCAATGAGCAGTTCTTC. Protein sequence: CASSPAGQGAFNEQFF.

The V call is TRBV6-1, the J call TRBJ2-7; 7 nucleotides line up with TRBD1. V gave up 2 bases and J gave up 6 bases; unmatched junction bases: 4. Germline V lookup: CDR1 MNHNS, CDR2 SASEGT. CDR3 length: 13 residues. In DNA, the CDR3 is TGTGCCAGCAGTGAAACAGGGGTTAGCGAGCAGTACTTC. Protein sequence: CASSETGVSEQYF.

CDR3 residues: CASSLYDSTSEQYF. The CDR3 coding sequence is TGCGCCAGCAGCCTTTATGACAGCACCTCCGAGCAGTACTTC. The gene calls are TRBV4-1 and TRBJ2-7, with a weak D call TRBD1 (5 bases). Germline V lookup: CDR1 MGHRA, CDR2 YSYEKL. The CDR3 runs to 14 residues. Trimming cost V 4 bases and J 6 bases, with 16 bases left between them.

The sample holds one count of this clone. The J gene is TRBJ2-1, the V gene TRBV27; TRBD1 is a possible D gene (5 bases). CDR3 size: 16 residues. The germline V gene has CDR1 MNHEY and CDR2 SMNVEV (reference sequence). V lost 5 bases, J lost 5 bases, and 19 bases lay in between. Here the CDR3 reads CASSPSRGMKDNEQFF. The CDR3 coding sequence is TGTGCCAGCAGTCCCTCTAGGGGAATGAAGGACAATGAGCAGTTCTTC.

CDR3 sequence (DNA): TGCGCCAGCAAGGACAACTACGAGCAGTACTTC. It specifies CASKDNYEQYF. V gene TRBV10-2 combines with J gene TRBJ2-7; maybe TRBD1 (5 bases). The CDR3 is 11 amino acids. The V end lost 7 bases, the J end lost 3 bases, and 7 bases lay between the germline ends. CDR1 WSHSY and CDR2 SAAADI come from the germline V gene.

The CDR3 loop is CASSSISRGSSYEQYF. CDR3 sequence (DNA): TGTGCCAGCAGTTCAATCTCCAGGGGGTCATCCTACGAGCAGTACTTC. The chain employs TRBV27 and TRBJ2-5; TRBD1 agrees at 7 bases. The J call may be in error: the DNA end matches TRBJ2-7 better. This CDR3 contains 16 residues. CDR1 MNHEY and CDR2 SMNVEV come from the germline V gene (reference sequence).

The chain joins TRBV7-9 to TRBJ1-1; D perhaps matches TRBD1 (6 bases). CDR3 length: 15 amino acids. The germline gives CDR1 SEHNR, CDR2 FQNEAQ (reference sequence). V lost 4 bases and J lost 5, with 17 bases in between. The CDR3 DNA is TGTGCCAGCAGCTATGAGCAGGGACAAATTACTGAAGCTTTCTTT. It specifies CASSYEQGQITEAFF.

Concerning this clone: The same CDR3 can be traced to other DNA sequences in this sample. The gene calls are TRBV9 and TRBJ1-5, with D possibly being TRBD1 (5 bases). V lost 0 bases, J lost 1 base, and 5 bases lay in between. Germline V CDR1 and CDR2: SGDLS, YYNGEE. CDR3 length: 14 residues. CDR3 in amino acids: CASSVGGSNQPQHF. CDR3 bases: TGTGCCAGCAGCGTAGGGGGGAGCAATCAGCCCCAGCATTTT.

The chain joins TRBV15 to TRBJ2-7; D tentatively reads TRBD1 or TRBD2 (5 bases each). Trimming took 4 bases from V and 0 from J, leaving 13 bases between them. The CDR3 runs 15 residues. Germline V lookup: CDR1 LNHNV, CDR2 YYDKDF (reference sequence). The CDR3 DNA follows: TGTGCCACCAGCACTGGGACGTTTAGCTCCTACGAGCAGTACTTC. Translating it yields CATSTGTFSSYEQYF. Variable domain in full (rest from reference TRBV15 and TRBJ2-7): DAMVIQNPRYQVTQFGKPVTLSCSQTLNHNVMYWYQQKSSQAPKLLFHYYDKDFNNEADTPDNFQSRRPNTSFCFLDIRSPGLGDTAMYLCATSTGTFSSYEQYFGPGTRLTVT.

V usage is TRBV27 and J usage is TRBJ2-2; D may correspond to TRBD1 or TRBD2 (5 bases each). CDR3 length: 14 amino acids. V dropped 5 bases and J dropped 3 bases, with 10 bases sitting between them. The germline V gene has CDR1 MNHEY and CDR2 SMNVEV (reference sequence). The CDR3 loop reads CASSEGRYTGELFF. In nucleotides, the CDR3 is TGTGCCAGCAGTGAGGGGAGATACACCGGGGAGCTGTTTTTT.

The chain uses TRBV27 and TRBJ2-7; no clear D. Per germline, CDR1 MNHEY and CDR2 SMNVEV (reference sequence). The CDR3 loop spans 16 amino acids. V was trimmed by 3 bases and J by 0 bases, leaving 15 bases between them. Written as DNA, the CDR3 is TGTGCCAGCAGTTTTTCGGACGGAGCAATCTCCTACGAGCAGTACTTC. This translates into CASSFSDGAISYEQYF.